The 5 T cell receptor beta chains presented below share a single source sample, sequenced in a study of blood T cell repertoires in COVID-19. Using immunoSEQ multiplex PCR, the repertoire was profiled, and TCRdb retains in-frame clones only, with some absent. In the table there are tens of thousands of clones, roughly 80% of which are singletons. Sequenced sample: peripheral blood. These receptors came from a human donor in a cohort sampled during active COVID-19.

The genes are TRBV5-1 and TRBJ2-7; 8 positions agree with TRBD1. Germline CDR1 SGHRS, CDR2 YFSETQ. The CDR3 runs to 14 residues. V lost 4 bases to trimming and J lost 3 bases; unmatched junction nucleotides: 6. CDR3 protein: CASSPTGVGYEQYF. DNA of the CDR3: TGCGCCAGCAGCCCGACAGGGGTGGGCTACGAGCAGTACTTC. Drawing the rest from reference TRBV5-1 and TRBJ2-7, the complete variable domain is KAGVTQTPRYLIKTRGQQVTLSCSPISGHRSVSWYQQTPGQGLQFLFEYFSETQRNKGNFPGRFSGRQFSNSRSEMNVSTLELGDSALYLCASSPTGVGYEQYFGPGTRLTVT.

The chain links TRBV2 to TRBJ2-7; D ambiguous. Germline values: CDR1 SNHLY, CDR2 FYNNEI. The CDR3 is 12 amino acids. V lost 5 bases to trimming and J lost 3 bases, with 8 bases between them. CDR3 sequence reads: CASSLSDYEQYF. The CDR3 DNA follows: TGTGCCAGCAGTCTATCTGACTACGAGCAGTACTTC.

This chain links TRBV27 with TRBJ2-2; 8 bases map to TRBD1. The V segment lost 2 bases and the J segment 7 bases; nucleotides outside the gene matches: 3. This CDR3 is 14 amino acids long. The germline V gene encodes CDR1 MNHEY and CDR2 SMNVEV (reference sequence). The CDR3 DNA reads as TGTGCCAGCAGTTTAACACAGGGGGTCGGGGAGCTGTTTTTT. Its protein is CASSLTQGVGELFF.

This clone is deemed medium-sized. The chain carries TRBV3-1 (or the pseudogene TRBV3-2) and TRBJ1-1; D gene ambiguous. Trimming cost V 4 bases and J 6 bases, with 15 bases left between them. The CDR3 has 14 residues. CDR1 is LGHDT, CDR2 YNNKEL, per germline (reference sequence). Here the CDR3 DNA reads TGTGCCAGCAGCCCCCAGCCGGGGTTCTCTGAAGCTTTCTTT. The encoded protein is CASSPQPGFSEAFF.

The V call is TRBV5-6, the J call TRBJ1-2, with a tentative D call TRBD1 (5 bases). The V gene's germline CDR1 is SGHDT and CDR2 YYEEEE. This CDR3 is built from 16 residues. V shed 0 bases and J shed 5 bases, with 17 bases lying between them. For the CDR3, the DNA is TGTGCCAGCAGCTTGGGTGGGGCGGGGAACCTATATGGCTACACCTTC. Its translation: CASSLGGAGNLYGYTF.